These 32 T cell receptor beta chains were all obtained from the same sample, sequenced in a study of blood T cell repertoires in COVID-19. Clones were sequenced by immunoSEQ multiplex PCR, and TCRdb holds only the in-frame ones, with some missing. The sample has fewer than 350,000 clones; around 81% are singletons. Sequenced input: peripheral blood. The receptor source for this set is a woman aged 50 to 60 with active or convalescent COVID-19.

This clone was picked up one time. V is TRBV21-1 and J is TRBJ1-4; the table's D call TRBD1 went unverified against the DNA. TRBV21-1 is labeled a pseudogene. The CDR3 loop spans 16 amino acids. This CDR3 reads CASSKALRGQDEKLFF. The CDR3 DNA reads TGTGCCAGCAGCAAAGCGCTAAGGGGGCAAGATGAAAAACTGTTTTTT.

In its sample, this clone was seen once. The J gene is TRBJ1-4, the V gene TRBV28; TRBD1 agrees at 7 bases. The junction had 4 bases not matched to a gene; V was cut back by 8 bases and J by 7 bases. Germline V lookup: CDR1 MDHEN, CDR2 SYDVKM. The CDR3 sequence is 12 residues long. The CDR3 DNA reads TGTGCCAGCCAGGGGGGCCTTGAAAAACTGTTTTTT. Protein product: CASQGGLEKLFF.

The J gene is TRBJ2-2, the V gene TRBV28; possibly TRBD2 for D (6 bases). Germline CDR1 MDHEN, CDR2 SYDVKM. V gave up 6 bases and J gave up 4 bases, with 15 bases separating them. The CDR3 spans 15 residues. The CDR3 loop reads CASRGRETRTGELFF. In DNA form, the CDR3 reads TGTGCCAGCAGGGGACGGGAGACCCGCACCGGGGAGCTGTTTTTT.

The chain uses TRBV6-1 and TRBJ2-7, with a tentative D call TRBD1 (6 bases). Between the trimmed V and J ends, which lost 0 bases and 3 bases, there was a span of 21 bases. CDR3 length equals 18 residues. Germline loops: CDR1 MNHNS, CDR2 SASEGT. CDR3 bases: TGTGCCAGCAGTGAAGCGGGCGGCTGGGGGCAGTTAAACTACGAGCAGTACTTC. Amino acids: CASSEAGGWGQLNYEQYF.

The chain couples TRBV2 to TRBJ2-1; 7 positions agree with TRBD2. Germline-derived CDR1 and CDR2 are SNHLY and FYNNEI. The CDR3 consists of 13 residues. The J segment lost 15 bases and the V segment lost 6 bases, leaving 14 bases of the junction unmatched. The CDR3, as DNA: TGTGCCAGCAGGGGGGGGTCACCACGGCTCCCGTTCTTC. This translates into CASRGGSPRLPFF.

The chain is built from TRBV7-2 and TRBJ2-1, with 8 bases matching TRBD2. CDR1 SGHTA and CDR2 FQGNSA come from the germline V gene. J was trimmed by 7 bases and V by 0 bases; bases with no gene match: 8. The CDR3 has 16 residues. The CDR3: CASSLAYREGRNEQFF. DNA of the CDR3: TGTGCCAGCAGCTTAGCGTACCGGGAGGGCCGGAATGAGCAGTTCTTC.

The J gene is TRBJ2-3, the V gene TRBV18; D might be TRBD1 (6 bases). The CDR3 runs to 15 residues. V lost 0 bases and J 6 bases, leaving 13 bases between the germline ends. In germline, CDR1 is KGHSH, CDR2 LQKENI. Here the CDR3 DNA reads TGTGCCAGCTCACCACCTGGACAGAATAAGGATACGCAGTATTTT. Amino acid sequence: CASSPPGQNKDTQYF. The complete variable domain, with remaining parts taken from reference TRBV18 and TRBJ2-3, reads NAGVMQNPRHLVRRRGQEARLRCSPMKGHSHVYWYRQLPEEGLKFMVYLQKENIIDESGMPKERFSAEFPKEGPSILRIQQVVRGDSAAYFCASSPPGQNKDTQYFGPGTRLTVL.

The V gene is TRBV27, the J gene TRBJ2-5; TRBD1 agrees at 8 bases. The CDR3 length is 15 residues. The V segment lost 5 bases and the J segment 1 base; nucleotides outside the gene matches: 6. The V gene's germline CDR1 is MNHEY and CDR2 SMNVEV (reference sequence). CDR3 nucleotide sequence: TGTGCCAGCAGTCTACACAGGGGGATCCAAGAGACCCAGTACTTC. It is translated as CASSLHRGIQETQYF.

This chain links TRBV10-3 with TRBJ1-5, with 8 positions matching TRBD1. The V segment lost 8 bases and the J segment 7 bases; nucleotides outside the gene matches: 7. The length of the CDR3 is 13 residues. From germline, CDR1 is ENHRY and CDR2 SYGVKD. In DNA form, the CDR3 reads TGTGCCATCGGACAGGGCACCCTCCAGCCCCAGCATTTT. Translation gives CAIGQGTLQPQHF.

CDR3 bases: TGTGCCAGCACCAGGGAGGGGGGCGGCACTGAAGCTTTCTTT. This encodes CASTREGGGTEAFF. The V call is TRBV5-5, the J call TRBJ1-1; tentative D call: TRBD1 (6 bases). The CDR3 spans 14 residues. Deletions cut 6 bases from V and 4 bases from J, with 16 bases between. Germline CDR1 is SGHKS and CDR2 is YYEKEE (reference sequence).

The CDR3 DNA reads as TGTGCCAGCAGTTCCGATCAGGAGCAGTACTTC. Protein product: CASSSDQEQYF. V and J are TRBV2 and TRBJ2-7, with no clear D. Germline CDR1 is SNHLY and CDR2 is FYNNEI. There are 11 residues in the CDR3. Trimming cost V 5 bases and J 7 bases, with 9 bases left between them.

The chain joins TRBV28 to TRBJ1-2; no reliable D call. The germline CDR1 and CDR2 sequences are MDHEN and SYDVKM. Trimming cost V 6 bases and J 8 bases, with 16 bases left between them. The CDR3 has 13 residues. The CDR3 DNA sequence: TGTGCCAGCAGGGCAGTTGACCGCGGGGGCTACACCTTC. It translates to CASRAVDRGGYTF.

This rearrangement joins TRBV29-1 to TRBJ1-2; D unclear. The CDR3 contains 15 residues. V was shortened by 3 bases and J by 0 bases, with 14 bases between the two germline ends. CDR1 SQVTM and CDR2 ANQGSEA come from the germline V gene. DNA of the CDR3: TGCAGCGTTGATTTGGGGAAGAGGGCTAACTATGGCTACACCTTC. Translated: CSVDLGKRANYGYTF.

Only one count was recorded for this clone. The chain combines TRBV5-1 with TRBJ1-1; TRBD1 agrees at 8 bases. The trim removed 4 bases at V and 2 bases at J, leaving 7 bases unmatched. Germline values: CDR1 SGHRS, CDR2 YFSETQ. The CDR3 runs to 15 residues. The CDR3 region is CASSTRQGSNTEAFF. CDR3 in DNA: TGCGCCAGCAGCACCCGACAGGGGAGTAACACTGAAGCTTTCTTT.

The chain carries TRBV2 and TRBJ1-2; a weak D match, TRBD1 (6 bases). The V end lost 3 bases, the J end lost 2 bases, and 10 bases lay between the germline ends. This CDR3 has 14 residues. Germline lookup yields CDR1 SNHLY and CDR2 FYNNEI. For the CDR3, the DNA is TGTGCCAGCAGTGACATAGGGACAAACTATGGCTACACCTTC. Protein: CASSDIGTNYGYTF.

This sequence joins TRBV30 and TRBJ1-5; D gene ambiguous. The CDR3 has 13 amino acids. The germline V gene has CDR1 GTSNPN and CDR2 SVGIG (reference sequence). Trimming pared 2 bases from V and 7 bases from J, leaving 12 bases between. The DNA of the CDR3 is TGTGCCTGGAGTAGGGAGGGTTTCCAGCCCCAGCATTTT. Translating gives CAWSREGFQPQHF.

The chain links TRBV4-1 to TRBJ2-1; possible D gene TRBD2, 6 bases. CDR3 size: 15 residues. Germline-derived CDR1 and CDR2 are MGHRA and YSYEKL. Trimming took 0 bases from V and 5 from J, leaving 11 bases between them. CDR3: CASSQDGWRDNEQFF. CDR3 nucleotide sequence: TGCGCCAGCAGCCAAGATGGGTGGAGGGACAATGAGCAGTTCTTC.

The chain links TRBV5-1 to TRBJ1-1; D is unclear. V lost 0 bases, J lost 3 bases, and 6 bases lay in between. This CDR3 region has 13 residues. The germline V gene encodes CDR1 SGHRS and CDR2 YFSETQ. The CDR3 spells CASSLVSHTEAFF. CDR3 nucleotides: TGCGCCAGCAGCTTGGTTAGCCACACTGAAGCTTTCTTT.

V and J are TRBV28 and TRBJ1-1; weak D call: TRBD1 (5 bases). Trimming shortened V by 7 bases and J by 5 bases, and 14 bases separated the two germline ends. The CDR3 totals 13 residues. From germline, CDR1 is MDHEN and CDR2 SYDVKM. CDR3 sequence: CASKEGRGTEAFF. In nucleotides, the CDR3 is TGTGCCAGCAAGGAGGGAAGGGGAACTGAAGCTTTCTTT.

The V call is TRBV7-2, the J call TRBJ1-1, with unresolved D. Germline V CDR1 and CDR2: SGHTA, FQGNSA. Trimming pared 3 bases from V and 5 bases from J, leaving 13 bases between. This CDR3 has 14 residues. The CDR3 sequence is CASSLARAWTEAFF. CDR3 in DNA: TGTGCCAGCAGCTTGGCCAGAGCGTGGACTGAAGCTTTCTTT.

The CDR3, as DNA: TGCAGCGTTGCGGCAGGGGGCAAAACCCCTGAAGCTTTCTTT. Its protein is CSVAAGGKTPEAFF. The chain couples TRBV29-1 to TRBJ1-1; TRBD1 agrees at 8 bases. Trimming removed 4 bases from V and 6 bases from J; junction bases left unmatched: 10. Germline V gene lookup returns CDR1 SQVTM and CDR2 ANQGSEA. This CDR3 has 14 residues.

The J gene is TRBJ2-5, the V gene TRBV15; 10 positions match TRBD1. From germline, CDR1 is LNHNV and CDR2 YYDKDF (reference sequence). The junction had 5 bases not matched to a gene; V was cut back by 10 bases and J by 3 bases. The CDR3 sequence is 13 residues long. In DNA, the CDR3 is TGTGCCAGTACCGGGACAGGGGAAGAGACCCAGTACTTC. Protein sequence: CASTGTGEETQYF.

The J gene is TRBJ2-1, the V gene TRBV19, with 8 bases identical to TRBD2. Germline lookup yields CDR1 LNHDA and CDR2 SQIVND (reference sequence). The CDR3 covers 16 residues. V shed 1 base and J 7 bases; nucleotides not matched to a gene: 9. This CDR3 reads CASSIAGGPRGNEQFF. In DNA form, the CDR3 reads TGTGCCAGTAGTATAGCGGGAGGGCCAAGAGGTAATGAGCAGTTCTTC.

The rearrangement joins TRBV2 to TRBJ2-2, with 13 bases identical to TRBD2. Trimming removed 6 bases from V and 5 bases from J; junction bases left unmatched: 0. The CDR3 length is 14 residues. Germline V gene sequence: CDR1 SNHLY, CDR2 FYNNEI. Here the CDR3 DNA reads TGTGCCAGCAGGGGACTAGCGGGGACCGGGGAGCTGTTTTTT. Its translation is CASRGLAGTGELFF.

Only a few counts were recorded for this clone. CDR3 residues: CASSSSYEQYF. In DNA, the CDR3 is TGCGCCAGCAGCTCGTCTTACGAGCAGTACTTC. This sequence joins TRBV5-1 and TRBJ2-7, with D hard to call. The CDR3 covers 11 residues. Germline CDR1 and CDR2: SGHRS and YFSETQ. Trimming took off 3 bases at V and 4 bases at J, with 5 bases between the two ends.

The chain carries TRBV7-2 and TRBJ2-1, with 10 bases that match TRBD2. Germline V gene lookup returns CDR1 SGHTA and CDR2 FQGNSA. CDR3 length equals 21 residues. V was pared by 0 bases and J by 1 base, with 15 bases of the junction left unmatched. The CDR3 DNA reads TGTGCCAGCAGCTTAGCGGGGCTAGCGGGAGTCCTACGTGCATCCTACAATGAGCAGTTCTTC. It yields the protein CASSLAGLAGVLRASYNEQFF.

The rearrangement links TRBV27 to TRBJ2-1, with D possibly TRBD1 on 6 matching bases. CDR3 length: 15 amino acids. V lost 8 bases to trimming and J lost 0 bases, with 14 bases between them. Per the germline V gene, CDR1 is MNHEY and CDR2 is SMNVEV (reference sequence). CDR3 region: CASGEDSLSYNEQFF. In nucleotides, the CDR3 is TGTGCCAGCGGCGAGGACAGCCTCTCCTACAATGAGCAGTTCTTC.

This chain uses TRBV12-3 or TRBV12-4 with TRBJ1-1; possible D gene TRBD1, 6 bases. Trimming stripped 5 bases from V and 11 bases from J, with 15 bases between. The CDR3 length is 12 residues. Here the CDR3 DNA reads TGTGCCAGCAGTGACCCGGGACATTGGGCTTTCTTT. Its protein product is CASSDPGHWAFF.

This chain connects TRBV7-2 to TRBJ2-7; 11 positions agree with TRBD1. The CDR3 length is 15 residues. V was clipped by 3 bases and J by 0 bases; unmatched bases: 1. CDR1 is SGHTA, CDR2 FQGNSA, per germline. Here the CDR3 DNA reads TGTGCCAGCAGCTTGGACAGGGGGCTCTCCTACGAGCAGTACTTC. Protein product: CASSLDRGLSYEQYF.

The chain recombines TRBV4-1 with TRBJ2-1; TRBD2 agrees at 10 bases. Germline V CDR1 and CDR2: MGHRA, YSYEKL. The CDR3 has 16 residues. V lost 0 bases, J lost 4 bases, and 3 bases stayed unmatched. The CDR3 DNA reads as TGCGCCAGCAGCCAAGAAACTAGCGGGGTTTACAATGAGCAGTTCTTC. Its protein is CASSQETSGVYNEQFF.

The chain carries TRBV9 and TRBJ1-2, with D perhaps matching TRBD1 (5 bases). V shed 3 bases and J shed 1 base, with 16 bases lying between them. The CDR3 runs 16 residues. Germline V gene sequence: CDR1 SGDLS, CDR2 YYNGEE. The CDR3 loop reads CASSAQGLNFNYGYTF. The CDR3 DNA reads as TGTGCCAGCAGCGCCCAGGGACTGAATTTTAACTATGGCTACACCTTC.

The chain couples TRBV19 to TRBJ2-1; TRBD2 matches at 8 bases. The CDR3 is 15 amino acids. V lost 2 bases to trimming and J lost 7 bases; unmatched junction nucleotides: 7. The germline gives CDR1 LNHDA, CDR2 SQIVND (reference sequence). DNA for the CDR3: TGTGCCAGTAGTATATACGGGAGGGGAGATAATGAGCAGTTCTTC. Translation gives CASSIYGRGDNEQFF.